This TCR beta chain is from a study of blood T cell repertoires in COVID-19. Whole-study context: T cells, B-cell-depleted T cells, or PBMCs supplied cDNA or gDNA.

Study members were between 18 and 89 years old and lived in 25 or so US regions. Donors were grouped by their self-reported clinical history. Recovery among Cohort 3 donors was established by two negative PCRs, clearance, or symptom resolution. Profiled with immunoSEQ multiplex PCR; TCRdb holds only in-frame clones, not every one. The table includes 150,000 or so clones, about 84% detected once. The CDR3 consists of 16 residues. Germline V gene lookup returns CDR1 SGHAT and CDR2 FQDESV (reference sequence). V was shortened by 0 bases and J by 4 bases, with 15 bases between the two germline ends. This TCR came from a man aged 40-49 years who had recovered from COVID-19. What was sequenced was PBMCs or T cells enriched from blood (not recorded which). The chain combines TRBV11-1 with TRBJ1-2; D ambiguous. CDR3: CASSLAPNDAGYGYTF. DNA of the CDR3: TGTGCCAGCAGCTTAGCGCCTAACGATGCTGGCTATGGCTACACCTTC.